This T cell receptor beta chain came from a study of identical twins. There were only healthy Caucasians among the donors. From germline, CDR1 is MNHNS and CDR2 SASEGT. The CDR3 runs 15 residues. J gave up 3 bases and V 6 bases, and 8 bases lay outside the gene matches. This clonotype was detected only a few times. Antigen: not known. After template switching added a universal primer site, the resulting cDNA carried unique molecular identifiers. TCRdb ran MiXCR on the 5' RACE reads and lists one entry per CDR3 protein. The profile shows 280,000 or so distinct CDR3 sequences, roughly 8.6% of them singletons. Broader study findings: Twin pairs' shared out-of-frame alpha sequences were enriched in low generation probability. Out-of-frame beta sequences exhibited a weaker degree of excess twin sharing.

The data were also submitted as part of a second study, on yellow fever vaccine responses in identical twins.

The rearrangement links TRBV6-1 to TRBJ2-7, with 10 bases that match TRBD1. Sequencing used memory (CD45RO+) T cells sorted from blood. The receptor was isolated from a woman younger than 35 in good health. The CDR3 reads CASSAGTGAYYEQYF. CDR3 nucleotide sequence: TGTGCCAGCAGCGCCGGGACAGGGGCCTACTACGAGCAGTACTTC.